This paragraph reports one T cell receptor (beta chain). Data came from immunoSEQ multiplex PCR; TCRdb stores just in-frame clones and leaves some out. Found here are 200,000 to 300,000 clones, almost 85% of them singletons; the top ten hold 4%. The sample originates from a study of blood T cell repertoires in COVID-19. Study-level background: Sources were T cells, B-cell-depleted T cells, or PBMCs; the material itself was cDNA or gDNA.

The CDR3 sequence is 15 residues long. CDR1 and CDR2 (germline): SEHNR, FQNEAQ (reference sequence). V was shortened by 3 bases and J by 5 bases, with 17 bases between the two germline ends. The J gene is TRBJ2-7, the V gene TRBV7-9; a weak D match, TRBD2 (5 bases). The clonotype originates from a man aged 45-65 years with acute or convalescent COVID-19. The sample consisted of peripheral blood. The CDR3 DNA sequence: TGTGCCAGCAGCTTTCCCGAAACCCGGAGGAACGAGCAGTACTTC. It codes for CASSFPETRRNEQYF. Full variable domain (remainder filled in from reference TRBV7-9 and TRBJ2-7): DTGVSQNPRHKITKRGQNVTFRCDPISEHNRLYWYRQTLGQGPEFLTYFQNEAQLEKSRLLSDRFSAERPKGSFSTLEIQRTEQGDSAMYLCASSFPETRRNEQYFGPGTRLTVT.